This TCR beta chain was captured by sequencing in a study of PD-1 blockade in classical Hodgkin lymphoma. Findings and caveats of the study: At baseline, newly diagnosed patients reportedly showed less TCR diversity than healthy donors. Whatever underlies the repertoire differences (possibly disease activity or prior therapy) remains undefined.

This CDR3 is built from 13 residues. In germline, CDR1 is MNHNY, CDR2 SVGAGI (reference sequence). The V gene lost 5 bases and the J gene lost 5 bases, with 12 bases spanning the gap. As for this clone: Antigen unknown.

Here immunoSEQ multiplex PCR was the method, and the copy in TCRdb shows in-frame clones only, minus some. The sample lists about 30,000 clones, 90% to 95% occurring once. Time point given: newly diagnosed, previously untreated cHL patient sample. Untreated, newly diagnosed classical Hodgkin lymphoma PBMCs served for comparison. The source material was peripheral blood mononuclear cells (PBMCs). This rearrangement joins TRBV6-6 to TRBJ2-5, with D perhaps TRBD1 (5 bases). The sequence was collected from a human donor with classical Hodgkin lymphoma. The CDR3 is CASSRTSLETQYF. Written as DNA, the CDR3 is TGTGCCAGCAGTCGGACATCCCTGGAGACCCAGTACTTC.